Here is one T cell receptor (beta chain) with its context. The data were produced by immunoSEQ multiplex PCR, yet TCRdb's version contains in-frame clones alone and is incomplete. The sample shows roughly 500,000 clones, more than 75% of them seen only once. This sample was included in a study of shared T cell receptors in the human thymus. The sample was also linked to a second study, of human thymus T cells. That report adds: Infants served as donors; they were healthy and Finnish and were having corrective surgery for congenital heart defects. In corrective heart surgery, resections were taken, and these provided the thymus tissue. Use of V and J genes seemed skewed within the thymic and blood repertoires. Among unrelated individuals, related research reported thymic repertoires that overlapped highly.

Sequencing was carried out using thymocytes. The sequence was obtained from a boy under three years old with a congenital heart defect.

This CDR3 reads CASSLERGGYEQYF. In DNA, the CDR3 is TGTGCCAGCAGCTTAGAACGGGGGGGCTACGAGCAGTACTTC. The V and J genes are TRBV7-2 and TRBJ2-7, with 8 bases identical to TRBD2. V lost 1 base to trimming and J lost 3 bases; unmatched junction nucleotides: 2. CDR1 is SGHTA and CDR2 is FQGNSA in the germline V gene. The CDR3 loop spans 14 amino acids.